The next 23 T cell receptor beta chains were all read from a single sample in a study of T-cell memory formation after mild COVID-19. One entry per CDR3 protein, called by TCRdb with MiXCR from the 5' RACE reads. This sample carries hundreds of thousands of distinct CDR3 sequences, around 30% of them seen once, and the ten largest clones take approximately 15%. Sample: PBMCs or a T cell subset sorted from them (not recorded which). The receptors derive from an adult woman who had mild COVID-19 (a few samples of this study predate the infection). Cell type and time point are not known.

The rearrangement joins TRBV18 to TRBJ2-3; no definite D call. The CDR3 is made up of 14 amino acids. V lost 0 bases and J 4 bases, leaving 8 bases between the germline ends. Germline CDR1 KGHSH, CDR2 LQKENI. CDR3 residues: CASSPPIYADTQYF. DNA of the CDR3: TGTGCCAGCTCACCACCGATCTACGCAGATACGCAGTATTTT.

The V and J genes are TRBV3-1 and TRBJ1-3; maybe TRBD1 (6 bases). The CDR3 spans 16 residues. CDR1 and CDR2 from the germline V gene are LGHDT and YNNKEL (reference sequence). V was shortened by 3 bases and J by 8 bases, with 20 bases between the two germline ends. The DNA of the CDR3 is TGTGCCAGCAGCCAGCTGGGGGGCCCTCCCGGAGACACCATATATTTT. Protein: CASSQLGGPPGDTIYF.

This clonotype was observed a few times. CDR3 sequence reads: CASSYDRGPNTEAFF. DNA for the CDR3: TGTGCCAGCAGTTACGACAGGGGGCCGAACACTGAAGCTTTCTTT. This chain connects TRBV6-5 to TRBJ1-1, with 10 nucleotides matching TRBD1. Germline V gene sequence: CDR1 MNHEY, CDR2 SVGAGI. The CDR3 covers 15 residues. With 2 bases clipped from V and 1 base from J, the junction kept 1 base outside the gene matches.

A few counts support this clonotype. CDR3 loop: CASSSMRAGRSYNEQFF. The CDR3 DNA sequence: TGTGCCAGCAGCTCTATGCGGGCCGGACGTTCCTACAATGAGCAGTTCTTC. The chain links TRBV7-9 to TRBJ2-1, with a possible D match to TRBD2 (5 bases). The CDR3 extends over 17 amino acids. The germline V and J ends were trimmed by 4 bases and 1 base, with 17 bases remaining between them. Germline V gene sequence: CDR1 SEHNR, CDR2 FQNEAQ (reference sequence).

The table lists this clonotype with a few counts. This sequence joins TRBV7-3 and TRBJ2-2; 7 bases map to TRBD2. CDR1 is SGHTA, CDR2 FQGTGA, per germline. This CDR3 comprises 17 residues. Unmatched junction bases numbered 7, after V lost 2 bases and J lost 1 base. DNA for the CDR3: TGTGCCAGCAGCTTATATTGGCTAGCGGTGAACACCGGGGAGCTGTTTTTT. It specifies CASSLYWLAVNTGELFF.

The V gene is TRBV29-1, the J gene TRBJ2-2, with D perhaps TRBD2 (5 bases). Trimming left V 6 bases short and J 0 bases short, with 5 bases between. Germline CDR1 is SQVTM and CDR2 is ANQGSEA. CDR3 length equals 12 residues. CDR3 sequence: CSVGANTGELFF. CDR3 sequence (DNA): TGCAGCGTCGGGGCGAACACCGGGGAGCTGTTTTTT.

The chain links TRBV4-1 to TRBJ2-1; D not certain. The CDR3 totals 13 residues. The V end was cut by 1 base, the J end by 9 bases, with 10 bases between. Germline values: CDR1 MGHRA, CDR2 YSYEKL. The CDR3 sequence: CASSQAVLTEQFF. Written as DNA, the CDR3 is TGCGCCAGCAGCCAAGCAGTGTTGACTGAGCAGTTCTTC.

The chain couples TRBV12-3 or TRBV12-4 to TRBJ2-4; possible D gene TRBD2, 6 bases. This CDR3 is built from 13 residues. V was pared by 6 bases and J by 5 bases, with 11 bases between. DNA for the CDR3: TGTGCCAGCAGCAACGGGGGTGAAAACATTCAGTACTTC. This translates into CASSNGGENIQYF.

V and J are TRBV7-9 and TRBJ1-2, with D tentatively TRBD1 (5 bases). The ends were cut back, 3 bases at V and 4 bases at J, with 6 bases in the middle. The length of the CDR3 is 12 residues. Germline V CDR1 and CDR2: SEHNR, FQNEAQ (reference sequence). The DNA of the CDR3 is TGTGCCAGCAGCTTCGACAGCTATGGCTACACCTTC. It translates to CASSFDSYGYTF.

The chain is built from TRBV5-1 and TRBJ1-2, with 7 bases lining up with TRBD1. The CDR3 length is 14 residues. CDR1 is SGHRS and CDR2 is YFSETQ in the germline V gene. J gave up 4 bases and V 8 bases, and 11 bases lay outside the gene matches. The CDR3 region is CASRQGPSSYGYTF. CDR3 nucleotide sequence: TGCGCCAGTCGACAGGGCCCAAGCTCCTATGGCTACACCTTC. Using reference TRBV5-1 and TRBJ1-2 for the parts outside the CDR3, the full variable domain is KAGVTQTPRYLIKTRGQQVTLSCSPISGHRSVSWYQQTPGQGLQFLFEYFSETQRNKGNFPGRFSGRQFSNSRSEMNVSTLELGDSALYLCASRQGPSSYGYTFGSGTRLTVV.

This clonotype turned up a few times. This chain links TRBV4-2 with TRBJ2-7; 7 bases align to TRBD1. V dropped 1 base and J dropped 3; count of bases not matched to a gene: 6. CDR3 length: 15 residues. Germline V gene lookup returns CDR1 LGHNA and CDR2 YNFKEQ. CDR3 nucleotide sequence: TGTGCCAGCAGCCAAGCGTTTCGACAGGGCTACGAGCAGTACTTC. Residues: CASSQAFRQGYEQYF.

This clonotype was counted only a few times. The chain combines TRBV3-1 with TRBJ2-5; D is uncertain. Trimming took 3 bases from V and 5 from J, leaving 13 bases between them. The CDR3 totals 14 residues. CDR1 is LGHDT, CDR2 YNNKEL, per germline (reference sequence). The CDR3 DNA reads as TGTGCCAGCAGCCAGGGTCGCGAAGGGGAGACCCAGTACTTC. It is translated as CASSQGREGETQYF.

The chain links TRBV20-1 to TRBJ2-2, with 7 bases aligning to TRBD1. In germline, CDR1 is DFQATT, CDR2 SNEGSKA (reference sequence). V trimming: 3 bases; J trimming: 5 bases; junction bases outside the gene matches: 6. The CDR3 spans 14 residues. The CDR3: CSASRLTGTGELFF. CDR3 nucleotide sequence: TGCAGTGCTAGTCGACTGACAGGGACCGGGGAGCTGTTTTTT.

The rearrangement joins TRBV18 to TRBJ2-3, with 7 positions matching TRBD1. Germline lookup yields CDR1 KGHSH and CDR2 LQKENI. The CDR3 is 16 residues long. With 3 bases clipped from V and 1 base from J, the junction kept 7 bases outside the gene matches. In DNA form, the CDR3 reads TGTGCCAGCTCACCTCCGGTAGGGACAGGCACAGATACGCAGTATTTT. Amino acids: CASSPPVGTGTDTQYF.

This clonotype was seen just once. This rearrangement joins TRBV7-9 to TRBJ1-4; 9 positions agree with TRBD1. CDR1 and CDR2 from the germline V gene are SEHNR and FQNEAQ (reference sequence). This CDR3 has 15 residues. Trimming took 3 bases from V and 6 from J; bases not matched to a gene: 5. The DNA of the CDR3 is TGTGCCAGCAGCTTCTACAGGGGGCGCGATGAAAAACTGTTTTTT. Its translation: CASSFYRGRDEKLFF.

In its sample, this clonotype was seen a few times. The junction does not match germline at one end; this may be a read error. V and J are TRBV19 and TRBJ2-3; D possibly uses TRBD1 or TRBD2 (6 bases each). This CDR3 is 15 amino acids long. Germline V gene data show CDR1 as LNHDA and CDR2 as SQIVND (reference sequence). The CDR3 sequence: CASSLEGGVTDTQYF. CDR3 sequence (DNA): TGTGCCAGTAGTCTAGAGGGGGGCGTCACAGATACGCAGTATTTT.

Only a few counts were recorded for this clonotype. In DNA, the CDR3 is TGTGCCAGCATCCTGGGACAGGGGCCAGCGATAACCGGGGAGCTGTTTTTT. It yields the protein CASILGQGPAITGELFF. The chain couples TRBV5-5 to TRBJ2-2, with 10 bases aligning to TRBD1. The length of the CDR3 is 17 residues. The germline gives CDR1 SGHKS, CDR2 YYEKEE (reference sequence). Trimming took 6 bases from V and 5 from J; bases not matched to a gene: 13.

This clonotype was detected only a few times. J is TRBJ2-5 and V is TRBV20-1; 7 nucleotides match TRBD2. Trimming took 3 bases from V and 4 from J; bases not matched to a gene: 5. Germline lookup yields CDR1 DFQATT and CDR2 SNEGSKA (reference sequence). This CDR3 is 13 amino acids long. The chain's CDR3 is CSARGGGVETQYF. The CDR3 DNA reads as TGCAGTGCTAGGGGGGGAGGGGTAGAGACCCAGTACTTC.

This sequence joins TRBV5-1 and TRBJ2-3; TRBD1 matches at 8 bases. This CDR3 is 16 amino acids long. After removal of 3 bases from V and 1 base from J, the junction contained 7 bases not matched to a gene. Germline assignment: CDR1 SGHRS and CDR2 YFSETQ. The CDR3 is CASSSASGGGTDTQYF. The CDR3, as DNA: TGCGCCAGCAGCTCCGCATCAGGGGGCGGCACAGATACGCAGTATTTT.

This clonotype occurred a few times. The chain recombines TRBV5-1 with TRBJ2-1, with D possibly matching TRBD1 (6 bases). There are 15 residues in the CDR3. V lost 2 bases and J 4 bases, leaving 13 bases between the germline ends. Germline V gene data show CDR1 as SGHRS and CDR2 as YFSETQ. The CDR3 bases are TGCGCCAGCAGCTTAGGGGGACGGACGTACAATGAGCAGTTCTTC. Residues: CASSLGGRTYNEQFF.

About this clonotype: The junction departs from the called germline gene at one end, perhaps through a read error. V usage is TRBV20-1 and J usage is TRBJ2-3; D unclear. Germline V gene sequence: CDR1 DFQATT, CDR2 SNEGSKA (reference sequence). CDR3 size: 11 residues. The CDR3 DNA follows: TGCAGCGCTAGAGAAGTATATACGCAGTATTTT. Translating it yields CSAREVYTQYF.

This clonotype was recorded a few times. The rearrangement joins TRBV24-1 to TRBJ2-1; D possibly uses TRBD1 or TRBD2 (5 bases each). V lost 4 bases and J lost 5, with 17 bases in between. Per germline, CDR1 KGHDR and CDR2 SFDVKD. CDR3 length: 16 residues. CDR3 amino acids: CATSDLRDRGDNEQFF. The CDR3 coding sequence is TGTGCCACCAGTGACCTACGGGACCGAGGGGACAATGAGCAGTTCTTC.

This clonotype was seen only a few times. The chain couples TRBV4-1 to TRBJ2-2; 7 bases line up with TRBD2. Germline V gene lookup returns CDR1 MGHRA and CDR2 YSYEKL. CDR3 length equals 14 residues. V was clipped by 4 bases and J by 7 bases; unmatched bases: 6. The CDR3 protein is CASSPWEGGGELFF. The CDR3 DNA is TGCGCCAGCAGCCCATGGGAGGGAGGCGGGGAGCTGTTTTTT.